The 5 T cell receptor beta chains reported below all come from one sample, sequenced in a study of T cell changes during pregnancy in multiple sclerosis. Generated by immunoSEQ multiplex PCR, the TCRdb table keeps only in-frame clones and is missing some. The sample lists about 50,000 clones, 91% occurring once. Sequencing was performed on CD8+ T cells from peripheral blood mononuclear cells, taken after pregnancy. All receptors come from a female donor with multiple sclerosis, enrolled in a pregnancy study.

The chain carries TRBV6-5 and TRBJ1-2, with D possibly being TRBD1 (5 bases). The V and J ends lost 2 bases and 8 bases respectively, with 12 bases between them. Germline assignment: CDR1 MNHEY and CDR2 SVGAGI. This CDR3 contains 13 residues. For the CDR3, the DNA is TGTGCCAGCAGTTACCAAACAGGACGCGGCTACACCTTC. Its translation is CASSYQTGRGYTF.

This clone appeared a single time. The V and J genes are TRBV4-1 and TRBJ2-1, with TRBD2 matching over 13 bases. The germline gives CDR1 MGHRA, CDR2 YSYEKL. CDR3 length: 18 amino acids. V shed 2 bases and J 5 bases; nucleotides not matched to a gene: 9. The CDR3, as DNA: TGCGCCAGCAGCCAAATAACTAGCGGGGGGGCCAAGGACAATGAGCAGTTCTTC. It yields the protein CASSQITSGGAKDNEQFF.

CDR3 sequence: CASSHPLATGGNYGYTF. The CDR3 nucleotides are TGTGCCAGCAGCCACCCCCTGGCCACCGGAGGTAACTATGGCTACACCTTC. The chain couples TRBV7-9 to TRBJ1-2; unclear D gene. The CDR3 has 17 amino acids. Germline values: CDR1 SEHNR, CDR2 FQNEAQ (reference sequence). The ends were cut back, 5 bases at V and 1 base at J, with 20 bases in the middle.

This chain uses TRBV19 with TRBJ2-7, with TRBD1 as a possible D gene (6 bases). The CDR3 is made up of 13 amino acids. Germline V lookup: CDR1 LNHDA, CDR2 SQIVND (reference sequence). V lost 5 bases, J lost 2 bases, and 10 bases lay in between. CDR3: CASSEGHAYEQYF. CDR3 nucleotide sequence: TGTGCCAGTAGTGAGGGACACGCCTACGAGCAGTACTTC.

The V call is TRBV19, the J call TRBJ1-1; 7 bases are a match to TRBD1. The CDR3 loop spans 20 amino acids. CDR1 is LNHDA and CDR2 is SQIVND in the germline V gene (reference sequence). The V gene end was trimmed by 5 bases and the J gene end by 4 bases; junction bases not matched to a gene: 25. The CDR3 is CASSWSLWVFEGGSGTEAFF. The CDR3 DNA sequence: TGTGCCAGTAGTTGGTCCCTTTGGGTCTTCGAAGGGGGCTCGGGCACTGAAGCTTTCTTT.